This TCR beta chain was retrieved from a study of blood T cell repertoires in COVID-19. Study information: T cells, B-cell-depleted T cells, or PBMCs provided the cDNA or gDNA that served as material.

Clones were sequenced by immunoSEQ multiplex PCR, and TCRdb holds only the in-frame ones, with some missing. The sample yields 90,000 to 100,000 clones, 81% seen once. The germline V gene has CDR1 ENHRY and CDR2 SYGVKD. V was pared by 5 bases and J by 4 bases, with 10 bases of the junction left unmatched. CDR3 length equals 16 residues. The chain employs TRBV10-3 and TRBJ2-3, with 9 nucleotides matching TRBD2. The sequenced sample consisted of peripheral blood. The sequence was collected from an elderly woman with acute or convalescent COVID-19. The chain's CDR3 is CAISNPGLAGPDTQYF. In DNA form, the CDR3 reads TGTGCCATCAGTAATCCGGGACTAGCCGGTCCAGATACGCAGTATTTT.